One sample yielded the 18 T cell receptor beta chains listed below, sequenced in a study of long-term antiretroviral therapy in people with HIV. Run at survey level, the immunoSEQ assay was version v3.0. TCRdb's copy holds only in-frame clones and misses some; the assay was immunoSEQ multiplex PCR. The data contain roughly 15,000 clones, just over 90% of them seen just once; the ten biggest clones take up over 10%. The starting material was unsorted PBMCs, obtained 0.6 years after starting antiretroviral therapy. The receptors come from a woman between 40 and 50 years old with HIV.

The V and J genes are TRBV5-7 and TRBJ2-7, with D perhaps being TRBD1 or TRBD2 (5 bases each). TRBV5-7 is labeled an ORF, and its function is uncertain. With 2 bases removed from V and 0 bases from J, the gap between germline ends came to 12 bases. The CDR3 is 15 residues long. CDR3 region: CASSFRDGTSYEQYF. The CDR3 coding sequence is TGTGCCAGCAGCTTTCGTGATGGGACCTCCTACGAGCAGTACTTC.

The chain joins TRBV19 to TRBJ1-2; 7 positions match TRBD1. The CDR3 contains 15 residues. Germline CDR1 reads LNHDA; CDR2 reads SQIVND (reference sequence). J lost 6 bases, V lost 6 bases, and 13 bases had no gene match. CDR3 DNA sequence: TGTGCCAGTAGCGAGAAACAGGGGCGTCTTAATGGCTACACCTTC. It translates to CASSEKQGRLNGYTF. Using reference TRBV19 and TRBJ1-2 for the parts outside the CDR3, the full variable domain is DGGITQSPKYLFRKEGQNVTLSCEQNLNHDAMYWYRQDPGQGLRLIYYSQIVNDFQKGDIAEGYSVSREKKESFPLTVTSAQKNPTAFYLCASSEKQGRLNGYTFGSGTRLTVV.

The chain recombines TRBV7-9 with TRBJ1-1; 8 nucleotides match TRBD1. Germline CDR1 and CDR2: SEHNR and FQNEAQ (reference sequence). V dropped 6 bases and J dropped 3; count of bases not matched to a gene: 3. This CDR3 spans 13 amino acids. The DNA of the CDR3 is TGTGCCAGCAGGGTACAGGGGGACACTGAAGCTTTCTTT. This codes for CASRVQGDTEAFF.

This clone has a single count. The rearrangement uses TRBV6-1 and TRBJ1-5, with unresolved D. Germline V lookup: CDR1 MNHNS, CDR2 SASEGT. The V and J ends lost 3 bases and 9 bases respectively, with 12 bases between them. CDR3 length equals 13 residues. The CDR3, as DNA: TGTGCCAGCAGTGAGGGTCATTTTGGGCCCCAGCATTTT. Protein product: CASSEGHFGPQHF.

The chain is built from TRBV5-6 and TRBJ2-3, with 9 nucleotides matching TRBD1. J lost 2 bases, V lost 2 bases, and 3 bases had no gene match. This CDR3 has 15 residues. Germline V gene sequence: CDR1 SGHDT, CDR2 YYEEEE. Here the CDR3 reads CASSFRDRDTDTQYF. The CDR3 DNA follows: TGTGCCAGCAGCTTCCGGGACAGGGACACAGATACGCAGTATTTT. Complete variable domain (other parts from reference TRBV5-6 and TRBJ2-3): DAGVTQSPTHLIKTRGQQVTLRCSPKSGHDTVSWYQQALGQGPQFIFQYYEEEERQRGNFPDRFSGHQFPNYSSELNVNALLLGDSALYLCASSFRDRDTDTQYFGPGTRLTVL.

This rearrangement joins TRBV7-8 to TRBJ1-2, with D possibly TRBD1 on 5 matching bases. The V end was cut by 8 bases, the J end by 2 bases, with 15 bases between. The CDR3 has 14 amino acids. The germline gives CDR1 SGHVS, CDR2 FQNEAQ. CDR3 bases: TGTGCCAGCTCCAGAGTGGGGGGAAACTATGGCTACACCTTC. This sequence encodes CASSRVGGNYGYTF.

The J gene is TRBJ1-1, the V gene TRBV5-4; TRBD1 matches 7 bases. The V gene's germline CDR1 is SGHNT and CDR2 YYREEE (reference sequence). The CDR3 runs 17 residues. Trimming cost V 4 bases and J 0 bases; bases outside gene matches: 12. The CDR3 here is CASSRPQGGAMNTEAFF. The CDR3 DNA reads TGTGCCAGCAGCCGACCTCAAGGGGGCGCGATGAACACTGAAGCTTTCTTT.

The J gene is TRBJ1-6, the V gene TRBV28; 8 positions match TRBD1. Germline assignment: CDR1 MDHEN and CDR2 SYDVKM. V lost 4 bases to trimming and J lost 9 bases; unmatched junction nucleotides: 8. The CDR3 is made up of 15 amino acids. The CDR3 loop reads CASSSQDRAGSPLHF. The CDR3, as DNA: TGTGCCAGCAGTTCCCAGGACAGGGCTGGTTCACCCCTCCACTTT.

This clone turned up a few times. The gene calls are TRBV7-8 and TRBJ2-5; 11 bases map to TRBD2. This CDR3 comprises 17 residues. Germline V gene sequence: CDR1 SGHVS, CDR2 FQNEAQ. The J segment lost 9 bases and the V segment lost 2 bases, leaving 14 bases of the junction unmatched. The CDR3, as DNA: TGTGCCAGCAGCTTATCCGTGGTTCTAGCGGGGGGAGGGGCCCAGTACTTC. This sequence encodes CASSLSVVLAGGGAQYF.

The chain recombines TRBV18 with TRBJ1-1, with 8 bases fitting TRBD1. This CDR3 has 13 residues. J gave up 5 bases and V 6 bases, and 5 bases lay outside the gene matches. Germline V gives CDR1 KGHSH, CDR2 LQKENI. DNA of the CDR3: TGTGCCAGCTCCCAGGACAGGGAGACTGAAGCTTTCTTT. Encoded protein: CASSQDRETEAFF. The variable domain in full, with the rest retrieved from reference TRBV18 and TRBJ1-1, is NAGVMQNPRHLVRRRGQEARLRCSPMKGHSHVYWYRQLPEEGLKFMVYLQKENIIDESGMPKERFSAEFPKEGPSILRIQQVVRGDSAAYFCASSQDRETEAFFGQGTRLTVV.

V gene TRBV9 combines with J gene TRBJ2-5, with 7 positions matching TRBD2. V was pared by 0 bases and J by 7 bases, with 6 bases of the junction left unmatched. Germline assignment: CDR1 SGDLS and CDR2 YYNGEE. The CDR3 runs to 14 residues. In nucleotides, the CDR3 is TGTGCCAGCAGCGTAGGGGGAGGGACCGGGACCCAGTACTTC. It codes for CASSVGGGTGTQYF.

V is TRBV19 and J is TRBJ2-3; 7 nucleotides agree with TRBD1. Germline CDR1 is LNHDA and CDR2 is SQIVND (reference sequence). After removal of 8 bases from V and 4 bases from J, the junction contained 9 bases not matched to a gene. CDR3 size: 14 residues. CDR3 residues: CASSTGRVPDTQYF. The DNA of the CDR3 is TGTGCCAGTTCGACAGGGAGAGTTCCAGATACGCAGTATTTT.

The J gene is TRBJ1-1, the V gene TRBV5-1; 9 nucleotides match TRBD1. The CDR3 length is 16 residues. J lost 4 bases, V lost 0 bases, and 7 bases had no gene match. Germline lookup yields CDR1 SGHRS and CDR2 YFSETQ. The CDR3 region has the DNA TGCGCCAGCAGCTTGGCCCCGACAGGGGGAGGCACTGAAGCTTTCTTT. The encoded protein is CASSLAPTGGGTEAFF.

CDR3: CASSLAGGTDTQYF. The CDR3 bases are TGTGCCAGCAGCTTGGCCGGGGGCACAGATACGCAGTATTTT. V is TRBV5-5 and J is TRBJ2-3; TRBD2 is a possible D gene (5 bases). This CDR3 spans 14 amino acids. V lost 0 bases and J 1 base, leaving 6 bases between the germline ends. Germline-derived CDR1 and CDR2 are SGHKS and YYEKEE (reference sequence).

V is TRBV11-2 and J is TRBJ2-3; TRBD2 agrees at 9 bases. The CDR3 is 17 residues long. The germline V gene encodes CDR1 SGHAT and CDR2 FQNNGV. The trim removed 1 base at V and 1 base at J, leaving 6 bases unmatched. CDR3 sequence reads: CASSLGPGTSRTDTQYF. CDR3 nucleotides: TGTGCCAGCAGCTTAGGCCCCGGGACTAGCCGCACAGATACGCAGTATTTT. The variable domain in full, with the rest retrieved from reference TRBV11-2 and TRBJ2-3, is EAGVAQSPRYKIIEKRQSVAFWCNPISGHATLYWYQQILGQGPKLLIQFQNNGVVDDSQLPKDRFSAERLKGVDSTLKIQPAKLEDSAVYLCASSLGPGTSRTDTQYFGPGTRLTVL.

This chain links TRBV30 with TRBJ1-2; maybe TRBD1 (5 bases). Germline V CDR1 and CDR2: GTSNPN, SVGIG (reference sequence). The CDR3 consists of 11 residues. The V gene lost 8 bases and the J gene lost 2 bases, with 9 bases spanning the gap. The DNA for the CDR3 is TGTGCCGGATGGGACAACTATGGCTACACCTTC. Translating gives CAGWDNYGYTF. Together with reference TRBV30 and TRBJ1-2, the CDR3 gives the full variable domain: SQTIHQWPATLVQPVGSPLSLECTVEGTSNPNLYWYRQAAGRGLQLLFYSVGIGQISSEVPQNLSASRPQDRQFILSSKKLLLSDSGFYLCAGWDNYGYTFGSGTRLTVV.

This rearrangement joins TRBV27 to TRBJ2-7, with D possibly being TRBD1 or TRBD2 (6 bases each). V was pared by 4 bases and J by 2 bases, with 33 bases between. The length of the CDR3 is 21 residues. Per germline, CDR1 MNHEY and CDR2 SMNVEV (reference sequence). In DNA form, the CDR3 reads TGTGCCAGCAGTTACGCGACCGCGTGGCGGAGGGTTCAGGGACAACCCTACGAGCAGTACTTC. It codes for CASSYATAWRRVQGQPYEQYF.

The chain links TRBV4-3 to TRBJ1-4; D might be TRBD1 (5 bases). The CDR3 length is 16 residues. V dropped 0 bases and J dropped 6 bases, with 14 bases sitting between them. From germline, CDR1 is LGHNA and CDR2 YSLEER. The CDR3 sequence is CASSQDWDGAYEKLFF. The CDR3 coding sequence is TGCGCCAGCAGCCAAGATTGGGATGGGGCGTATGAAAAACTGTTTTTT.